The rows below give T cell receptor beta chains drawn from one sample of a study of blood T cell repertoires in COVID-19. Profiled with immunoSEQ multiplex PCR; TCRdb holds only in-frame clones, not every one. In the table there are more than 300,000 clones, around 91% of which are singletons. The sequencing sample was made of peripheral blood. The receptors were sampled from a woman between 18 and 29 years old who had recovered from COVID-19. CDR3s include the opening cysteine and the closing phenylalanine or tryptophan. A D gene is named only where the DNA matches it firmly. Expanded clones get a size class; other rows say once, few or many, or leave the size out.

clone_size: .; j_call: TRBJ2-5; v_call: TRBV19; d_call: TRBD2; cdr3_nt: TGTGCCAGTAGTATAGGGATCTTTAGCGGGAGGGCCTCAGAGACCCAGTACTTC; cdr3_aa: CASSIGIFSGRASETQYF
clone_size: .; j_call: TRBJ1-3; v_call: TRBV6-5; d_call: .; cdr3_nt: TGTGCCAGCAGTTCCCGACTGCTCACCACTGGAAACACCATATATTTT; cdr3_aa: CASSSRLLTTGNTIYF
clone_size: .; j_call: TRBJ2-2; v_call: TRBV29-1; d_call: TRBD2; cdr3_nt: TGCAGCGCCAGGGCCCGGGGGGACACCGGGGAGCTGTTTTTT; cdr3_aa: CSARARGDTGELFF
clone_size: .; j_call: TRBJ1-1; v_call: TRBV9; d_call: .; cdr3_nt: TGTGCCAGCAGCGCTTACAGGGAGAGTATCACTGAAGCTTTCTTT; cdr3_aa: CASSAYRESITEAFF
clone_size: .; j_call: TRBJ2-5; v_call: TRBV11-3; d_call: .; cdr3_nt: TGTGCCAGCAGCTTAGTCCATTTGCGCCTCCCATCGGCCCAGTACTTC; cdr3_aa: CASSLVHLRLPSAQYF
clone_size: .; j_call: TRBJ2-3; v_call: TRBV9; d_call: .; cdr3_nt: TGTGCCAGCAGCGTTGCGGGCAGCATGGCAGATACGCAGTATTTT; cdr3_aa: CASSVAGSMADTQYF
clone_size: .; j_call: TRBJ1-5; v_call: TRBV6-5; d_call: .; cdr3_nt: TGTGCCAGCAGGCGGACAGGCAATCAGCCCCAGCATTTT; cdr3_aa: CASRRTGNQPQHF
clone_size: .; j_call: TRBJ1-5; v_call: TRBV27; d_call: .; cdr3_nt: TGTGCCAGCAGTTTTCGCCGACAGGGCAATCAGCCCCAGCATTTT; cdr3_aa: CASSFRRQGNQPQHF
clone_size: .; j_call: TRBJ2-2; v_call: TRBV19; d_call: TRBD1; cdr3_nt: TGTGCCAGTAGGGGGACAGGGGTGAACACCGGGGAGCTGTTTTTT; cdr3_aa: CASRGTGVNTGELFF
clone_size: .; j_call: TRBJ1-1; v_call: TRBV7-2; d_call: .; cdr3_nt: TGTGCCAGCAGCTCAGTCGGGGGGCGGAACACTGAAGCTTTCTTT; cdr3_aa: CASSSVGGRNTEAFF
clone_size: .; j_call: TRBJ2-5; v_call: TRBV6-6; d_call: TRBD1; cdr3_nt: TGTGCCAGCAGTATACCCGGGACAGGGGTGACCCAGTACTTC; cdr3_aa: CASSIPGTGVTQYF
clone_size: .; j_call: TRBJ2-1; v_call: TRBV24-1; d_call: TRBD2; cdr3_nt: TGTGCCACCAGTGATTTGACTAAGCGGGGGCTCTACAATGAGCAGTTCTTC; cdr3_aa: CATSDLTKRGLYNEQFF
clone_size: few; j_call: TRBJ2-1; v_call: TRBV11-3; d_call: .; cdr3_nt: TGTGCCAGCAGCTCTGCTAGCATCCCTCCCAATGAGCAGTTCTTC; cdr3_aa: CASSSASIPPNEQFF
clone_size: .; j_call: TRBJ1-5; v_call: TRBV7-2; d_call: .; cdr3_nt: TGTGCCAGCAGCTTAGCGCTTCGGTCGGGTCAGCCCCAGCATTTT; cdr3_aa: CASSLALRSGQPQHF
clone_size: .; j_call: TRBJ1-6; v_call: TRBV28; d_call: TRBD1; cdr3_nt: TGTGCCAGCACCCCGGACAGGGTATCCTATAATTCACCCCTCCACTTT; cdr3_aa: CASTPDRVSYNSPLHF
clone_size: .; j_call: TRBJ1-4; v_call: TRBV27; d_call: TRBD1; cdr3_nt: TGTGCCAGCAGTTACACAGGGGTTGGGGGTGAAAAACTGTTTTTT; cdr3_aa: CASSYTGVGGEKLFF
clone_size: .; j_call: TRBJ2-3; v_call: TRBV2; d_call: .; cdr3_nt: TGTGCCAGCAGTGTAAGGCGGAGGGCGACAGATACGCAGTATTTT; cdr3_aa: CASSVRRRATDTQYF